What follows are 15 T cell receptor beta chains derived from one specimen sequenced in a study of shared clonotypes between healthy human individuals. The data were produced by immunoSEQ multiplex PCR, yet TCRdb's version contains in-frame clones alone and is incomplete. The table shows 2,500,000 or so clones, with around nine tenths occurring only once. The specimen sequenced was naive CD4+ T cells sorted from blood. The sample's subset: CD45RA+ positively selected. All receptors derive from a man aged 18-30 years in good health.

The rearrangement joins TRBV10-1 to TRBJ2-5, with a tentative D call TRBD1 (6 bases). The CDR3 runs 15 residues. Trimming left V 4 bases short and J 4 bases short, with 16 bases between. Germline CDR1 WNHNN, CDR2 SYGVQD (reference sequence). The CDR3 DNA reads TGCGCCAGCAGTGCGGGGACAACCCGGGCAGAGACCCAGTACTTC. It is translated as CASSAGTTRAETQYF.

The chain combines TRBV19 with TRBJ1-4; 7 nucleotides match TRBD1. Germline V gene data show CDR1 as LNHDA and CDR2 as SQIVND (reference sequence). With V trimmed by 10 bases and J by 6 bases, 17 bases remained unmatched. The CDR3 contains 16 residues. The CDR3: CATTYSPTGVDEKLFF. CDR3 DNA sequence: TGTGCCACCACTTATTCGCCCACAGGGGTGGATGAAAAACTGTTTTTT. Full variable domain (rest looked up from reference TRBV19 and TRBJ1-4): DGGITQSPKYLFRKEGQNVTLSCEQNLNHDAMYWYRQDPGQGLRLIYYSQIVNDFQKGDIAEGYSVSREKKESFPLTVTSAQKNPTAFYLCATTYSPTGVDEKLFFGSGTQLSVL.

This sequence joins TRBV15 and TRBJ2-5, with 11 positions matching TRBD2. V lost 3 bases and J lost 4; bases outside the gene matches: 4. This CDR3 has 15 amino acids. The V gene's germline CDR1 is LNHNV and CDR2 YYDKDF (reference sequence). The CDR3 DNA reads TGTGCCACCAGCAGGCGACTAGCGGGAAGAGAGACCCAGTACTTC. Its translation: CATSRRLAGRETQYF.

The chain has TRBV2 and TRBJ1-5; the D is unclear. Germline CDR1 SNHLY, CDR2 FYNNEI. The CDR3 runs 14 residues. V gave up 7 bases and J gave up 4 bases, with 14 bases separating them. The CDR3 loop reads CASMGSKRNQPQHF. CDR3 coding DNA: TGTGCCAGCATGGGTTCTAAAAGGAATCAGCCCCAGCATTTT.

This clone is a singleton in its sample. Other DNA sequences in this specimen translate into the identical CDR3. J is TRBJ1-2 and V is TRBV5-1, with 9 nucleotides matching TRBD1. There are 15 residues in the CDR3. V was pared by 4 bases and J by 1 base, with 5 bases of the junction left unmatched. Germline assignment: CDR1 SGHRS and CDR2 YFSETQ. The CDR3 bases are TGCGCCAGCAGCCCTGGGGACAGGGATAACTATGGCTACACCTTC. Its protein product is CASSPGDRDNYGYTF.

The V call is TRBV28, the J call TRBJ1-5, with 7 nucleotides matching TRBD1. J gave up 2 bases and V 6 bases, and 7 bases lay outside the gene matches. The CDR3 is made up of 15 amino acids. Germline V gene sequence: CDR1 MDHEN, CDR2 SYDVKM. The chain's CDR3 is CASSPDRRGNQPQHF. The CDR3 region has the DNA TGTGCCAGCAGCCCGGACAGGAGAGGCAATCAGCCCCAGCATTTT.

V gene TRBV25-1 combines with J gene TRBJ1-3; the D gene is possibly TRBD1 (6 bases). Germline-derived CDR1 and CDR2 are MGHDK and SYGVNS. The CDR3 sequence is 14 residues long. V shed 5 bases and J shed 3 bases, with 11 bases lying between them. CDR3 in amino acids: CASSLGGVGNTIYF. In nucleotides, the CDR3 is TGTGCCAGCAGTTTAGGGGGGGTTGGAAACACCATATATTTT.

Of note for this clone: At the DNA level, this CDR3 is encoded by other sequences in the same sample as well. The genes are TRBV10-3 and TRBJ1-2; possible D gene TRBD1, 5 bases. Trimming removed 6 bases from V and 2 bases from J, with 10 bases in between. CDR1 is ENHRY, CDR2 SYGVKD, per germline. This CDR3 has 13 amino acids. The DNA of the CDR3 is TGTGCCATCAGCGCCAGGGAAAACTATGGCTACACCTTC. Its translation is CAISARENYGYTF.

The chain uses TRBV18 and TRBJ1-1, with unresolved D. The CDR3 extends over 14 amino acids. Trimming cost V 6 bases and J 4 bases, with 15 bases left between them. Germline V lookup: CDR1 KGHSH, CDR2 LQKENI. In nucleotides, the CDR3 is TGTGCCAGCTCTCTAAGGAGGGAACCCACTGAAGCTTTCTTT. As protein: CASSLRREPTEAFF.

This chain joins TRBV9 and TRBJ1-2, with TRBD1 identical over 10 bases. The CDR3 runs to 15 residues. CDR1 is SGDLS, CDR2 YYNGEE, per germline. J was trimmed by 7 bases and V by 4 bases; bases with no gene match: 10. CDR3 bases: TGTGCCAGCAGCCCGACAGGGGGCGATGTCTTTGGCTACACCTTC. It translates to CASSPTGGDVFGYTF. The full variable domain, completed using reference TRBV9 and TRBJ1-2, is DSGVTQTPKHLITATGQRVTLRCSPRSGDLSVYWYQQSLDQGLQFLIQYYNGEERAKGNILERFSAQQFPDLHSELNLSSLELGDSALYFCASSPTGGDVFGYTFGSGTRLTVV.

For this clone: A junction end diverges from the germline sequence, so it may reflect a read error. The chain has TRBV6-1 and TRBJ2-3, with TRBD2 matching 9 bases. Looked up from germline, CDR1 is MNHNS and CDR2 is SASEGT. CDR3 size: 16 residues. CDR3 coding DNA: TGTGCCAGCAGCGAAGTTCTAGCGGGGATCACAGATACGCAGTATTTT. This codes for CASSEVLAGITDTQYF.

This chain links TRBV7-2 with TRBJ2-5; the D gene is possibly TRBD1 (6 bases). The length of the CDR3 is 15 residues. The V and J ends lost 4 bases and 5 bases respectively, with 17 bases between them. Per the germline V gene, CDR1 is SGHTA and CDR2 is FQGNSA. The CDR3 reads CASSSRQAMRETQYF. CDR3 coding DNA: TGTGCCAGCAGCTCCCGACAGGCGATGCGGGAGACCCAGTACTTC.

For this clone: This specimen includes other DNA sequences encoding the same CDR3. The CDR3: CASSLDYGYTF. In DNA, the CDR3 is TGTGCCAGCAGCTTGGATTATGGCTACACCTTC. The chain is built from TRBV5-4 and TRBJ1-2; no reliable D call. Germline V gene data show CDR1 as SGHNT and CDR2 as YYREEE (reference sequence). Deletions cut 0 bases from V and 5 bases from J, with 2 bases between. The CDR3 is 11 residues long.

This clone turned up a few times. Other DNA sequences in the same sample also yield this CDR3. The chain employs TRBV19 and TRBJ1-5, with D uncertain. Deletions cut 4 bases from V and 1 base from J, with 8 bases between. The CDR3 runs to 14 residues. Germline V gene sequence: CDR1 LNHDA, CDR2 SQIVND (reference sequence). The CDR3 DNA is TGTGCCAGTAGTACCAGCTACAGCAATCAGCCCCAGCATTTT. Amino acid sequence: CASSTSYSNQPQHF.

The chain employs TRBV9 and TRBJ1-4; 7 nucleotides agree with TRBD1. The V gene's germline CDR1 is SGDLS and CDR2 YYNGEE. J gave up 3 bases and V 0 bases, and 5 bases lay outside the gene matches. The CDR3 extends over 16 amino acids. CDR3 amino acids: CASSVGPGQPNEKLFF. The CDR3, as DNA: TGTGCCAGCAGCGTAGGACCGGGACAGCCTAATGAAAAACTGTTTTTT.